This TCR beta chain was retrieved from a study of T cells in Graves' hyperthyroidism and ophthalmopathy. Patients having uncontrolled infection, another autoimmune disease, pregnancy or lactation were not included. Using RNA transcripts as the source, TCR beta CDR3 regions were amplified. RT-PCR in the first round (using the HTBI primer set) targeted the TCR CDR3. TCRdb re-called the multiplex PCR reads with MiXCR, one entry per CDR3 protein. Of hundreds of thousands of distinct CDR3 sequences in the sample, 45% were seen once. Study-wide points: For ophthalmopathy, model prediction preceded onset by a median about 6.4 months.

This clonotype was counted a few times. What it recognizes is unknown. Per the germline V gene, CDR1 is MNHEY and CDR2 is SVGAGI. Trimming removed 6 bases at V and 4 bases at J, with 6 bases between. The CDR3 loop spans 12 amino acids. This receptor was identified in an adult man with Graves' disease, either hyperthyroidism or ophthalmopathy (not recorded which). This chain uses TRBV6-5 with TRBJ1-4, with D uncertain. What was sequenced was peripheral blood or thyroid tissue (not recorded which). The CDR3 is CASRDLNEKLFF. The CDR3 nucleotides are TGTGCCAGCAGGGACCTTAATGAAAAACTGTTTTTT.